A selection of T cell receptor beta chains follows, all from one sample in a study of cytomegalovirus exposure and HLA in healthy donors. Produced via immunoSEQ multiplex PCR; TCRdb's table is partial and in-frame only. This sample has 130,000 or so clones, with roughly 80% found just once. The sample comprised PBMCs. The receptors come from a man between 18 and 29 years old in good health and CMV-seronegative. Both conserved end residues are part of each CDR3. Fields, in order: clone size, V gene, J gene, D gene, CDR3 DNA, CDR3 protein. A D gene is named only where the DNA matches it firmly. Clone size, where shown, is once, few, many, or a class for clones that have expanded.

few,TRBV2,TRBJ1-2,TRBD1,TGTGCCAGCAGCATCCGGGACAGGGGATTTGGCTACACCTTC,CASSIRDRGFGYTF
.,TRBV6-6,TRBJ1-3,.,TGTGCCAGCAGTTACATGGGGCCGGGCGGAAACACCATATATTTT,CASSYMGPGGNTIYF
few,TRBV12-2,TRBJ1-1,.,TGTGCAAGTCGCTTAGTAGTTTTCACAGCTAGCCCGAACACTGAAGCTTTCTTT,CASRLVVFTASPNTEAFF
.,TRBV7-8,TRBJ2-2,TRBD2,TGTGCCAGCAGCGTGGGACTAGCGGTTAACACCGGGGAGCTGTTTTTT,CASSVGLAVNTGELFF
once,TRBV10-2,TRBJ1-2,TRBD1,TGCGCCAGCAGTGAGCCTGCGACAGGGGGTTGGCGTGGCTACACCTTC,CASSEPATGGWRGYTF
.,TRBV4-2,TRBJ2-1,TRBD1,TGTGCCAGCAGCCAAGTGGACAGGGGGCGAAATGAGCAGTTCTTC,CASSQVDRGRNEQFF
.,TRBV5-6,TRBJ2-5,TRBD2,TGTGCCAGCAGCTTGTGGGGGCTAGCGGGTGAGACCCAGTACTTC,CASSLWGLAGETQYF
once,TRBV5-6,TRBJ1-2,.,TGTGCCAGCAGCGGGGGAGGGTCTCGGGATGGCTACACCTTC,CASSGGGSRDGYTF
.,TRBV19,TRBJ1-3,.,TGCGCCGCCGGGGTCCGCTCTGGAAACACCATATATTTT,CAAGVRSGNTIYF
.,TRBV5-1,TRBJ2-7,TRBD1,TGCGCCAGCAGCTATGACAGGGGTCCCTACGAGCAGTACTTC,CASSYDRGPYEQYF
.,TRBV15,TRBJ1-1,.,TGTGCCACCAGCAGAGATCCCGGGGGGAACACTGAAGCTTTCTTT,CATSRDPGGNTEAFF
.,TRBV29-1,TRBJ2-2,TRBD1,TGCAGCGCCGGGACAGGCAACACCGGGGAGCTGTTTTTT,CSAGTGNTGELFF
.,TRBV5-6,TRBJ1-2,.,TGTGCCAGCAGCTCGGGAACCTCTTTGAGCACCTTC,CASSSGTSLSTF
.,TRBV19,TRBJ1-1,.,TGTGCCAGTAACAGCCACTACACTGAAGCTTTCTTT,CASNSHYTEAFF
.,TRBV5-1,TRBJ1-2,.,TGCGCCAGCAGCTTGGCGGCAGGGAACGGCTACACCTTC,CASSLAAGNGYTF
.,TRBV7-9,TRBJ2-7,.,TGTGCCAGCAGCTCCTTCGGCTACGAGCAGTACTTC,CASSSFGYEQYF
.,TRBV21-1,TRBJ2-3,.,TGTGCCAGCAGCAAGTGGGGGCGCTTCCCCTTCTATACGCAGTATTTT,CASSKWGRFPFYTQYF
.,TRBV4-1,TRBJ1-1,.,TGCGCCAGCAGCCAAGATAAGAGGATGGAAGCTTTCTTT,CASSQDKRMEAFF
.,TRBV29-1,TRBJ2-5,TRBD2,TGCAGCGCCGGACTAGCGGGGGATGGTCAAGAGACCCAGTACTTC,CSAGLAGDGQETQYF
.,TRBV12-5,TRBJ1-1,TRBD1,TGTGCTAGTGGTTTGGTACGATCCGGGACAGGGAGGGTGCGGGACACTGAAGCTTTCTTT,CASGLVRSGTGRVRDTEAFF
.,TRBV6-1,TRBJ1-5,.,TGTGCCAGCAGTGCCCTGCTAGGTACCGGCAATCAGCCCCAGCATTTT,CASSALLGTGNQPQHF
.,TRBV10-3,TRBJ2-3,TRBD2,TGTGCCATCAGTCGGACTAGCGGGGTTTCAGATACGCAGTATTTT,CAISRTSGVSDTQYF
.,TRBV9,TRBJ2-7,TRBD2,TGTGCCAGCAGCGTAGGCGGGGGGACCTACGAGCAGTACTTC,CASSVGGGTYEQYF
.,TRBV5-1,TRBJ1-2,.,TGCGCCAGCAGGCGGGGGCTCACGTCCAACTATGGCTACACCTTC,CASRRGLTSNYGYTF
.,TRBV7-2,TRBJ1-3,.,TGTGCCAGCAGGGACAGCTCTGGAAACACCATATATTTT,CASRDSSGNTIYF
.,TRBV29-1,TRBJ2-5,TRBD2,TGCAGCGTGGCCGCTGCGCGGGGGGCGACCAGGGAGACCCAGTACTTC,CSVAAARGATRETQYF
.,TRBV19,TRBJ2-2,.,TGTGCCAGTAGTATAGGCCAGGGCTGGGCCGGGGAGCTGTTTTTT,CASSIGQGWAGELFF
.,TRBV5-4,TRBJ1-2,TRBD1,TGTGCCAGCAGCTTGTTTTTCCGGGACAGCTCCATCACTGGCTACACCTTC,CASSLFFRDSSITGYTF
.,TRBV7-6,TRBJ1-2,.,TGTGCCAGCAGCCCTCTGCCGGCGATTGACAGCTATGGCTACACCTTC,CASSPLPAIDSYGYTF
.,TRBV27,TRBJ1-2,.,TGTGCCAGCAGCCAGACAGTAAGCTATGGCTACACCTTC,CASSQTVSYGYTF
.,TRBV7-8,TRBJ2-7,TRBD2,TGTGCCAGCAGCTTAGCTTTGACTAGCGGGGGGACATACGAGCAGTACTTC,CASSLALTSGGTYEQYF
.,TRBV6-6,TRBJ2-5,.,TGTGCCAGCAGTTACTCGGGAGTAAAAGAGACCCAGTACTTC,CASSYSGVKETQYF
.,TRBV7-3,TRBJ1-5,.,TGTGCCAGCAGCTTCCTAGTCCGGGGGTTAAGGGGCGATCAGCCCCAGCATTTT,CASSFLVRGLRGDQPQHF
.,TRBV4-1,TRBJ1-2,TRBD1,TGCGCCAGCAGCCGAACGACCGGGACAGGGACCGCGAGGGGCTACACCTTC,CASSRTTGTGTARGYTF
.,TRBV28,TRBJ2-5,.,TGTGCCAGCAGTTTGATTCTTGGGGGCACGGAGACCCAGTACTTC,CASSLILGGTETQYF
few,TRBV29-1,TRBJ1-3,.,TGCAGCGTTGAATCGGCTAGCCGACCTGGAAACACCATATATTTT,CSVESASRPGNTIYF